This passage covers 3 T cell receptor beta chains from one sample sequenced in a study of technical replicates of blood from a handful of donors. Sequencing was performed with immunoSEQ multiplex PCR; in TCRdb, only in-frame clones are kept and a portion is missing. The sample shows some 94,000 clones, less than 96% of them seen only once. The sample comprised T cells isolated from PBMCs. The receptors were gathered from a human donor in good health.

The chain employs TRBV9 and TRBJ2-1; TRBD2 matches at 9 bases. CDR1 and CDR2 from the germline V gene are SGDLS and YYNGEE. The CDR3 is 16 amino acids. V was pared by 4 bases and J by 7 bases, with 12 bases of the junction left unmatched. The CDR3: CASSLHWLAGRNEQFF. The CDR3 nucleotides read TGTGCCAGCAGCCTCCACTGGCTAGCGGGAAGGAATGAGCAGTTCTTC.

The rearrangement joins TRBV19 to TRBJ2-7, with a tentative D call TRBD1 (5 bases). V lost 6 bases and J lost 2, with 11 bases in between. CDR1 LNHDA and CDR2 SQIVND come from the germline V gene (reference sequence). The CDR3 extends over 13 amino acids. CDR3 residues: CASSLTATYEQYF. CDR3 DNA sequence: TGTGCCAGTAGCCTGACAGCTACCTACGAGCAGTACTTC.

This clone has a handful of counts. The rearrangement joins TRBV7-3 to TRBJ2-2; 14 bases fit TRBD2. Germline-derived CDR1 and CDR2 are SGHTA and FQGTGA. With 2 bases clipped from V and 4 bases from J, the junction kept 0 bases outside the gene matches. The CDR3 covers 16 residues. CDR3: CASSLGLAGGTGELFF. CDR3 DNA: TGTGCCAGCAGCTTAGGACTAGCGGGAGGCACCGGGGAGCTGTTTTTT.